These T cell receptor beta chains were read from a single sample in a study of control samples from healthy donors and cancer patients. Libraries were prepared by immunoSEQ multiplex PCR; TCRdb keeps only in-frame clonotypes and omits some of them. In the table there are approximately 100,000 clones, 70% to 90% of which are singletons. The sample was blood. These receptors originate from a man younger than 45 in good health. The CDR3 runs from the conserved cysteine through the conserved F or W.

V	J	CDR3
TRBV2	TRBJ2-5	CASSVQGIGETQYF
TRBV4-1	TRBJ2-1	CASSQRRRDRGRSEQFF
TRBV5-1	TRBJ1-5	CASLGAGNNQPQHF
TRBV6-2/TRBV6-3	TRBJ2-1	CASSGLAGAEEQFF
TRBV7-2	TRBJ1-6	CASSSTGGWESPLHF
TRBV13	TRBJ2-3	CASSARAGNTDTQYF
TRBV18	TRBJ1-3	CASSLPGNTIYF
TRBV5-4	TRBJ2-3	CASSSEEGPRADTQYF
TRBV5-4	TRBJ2-1	CASSREPAGTYNEQFF
TRBV6-5	TRBJ2-7	CASRGGSGEQYF
TRBV20-1	TRBJ2-3	CSASRERTDTQYF
TRBV7-3	TRBJ2-1	CASSSVGSPDEQFF
TRBV25-1	TRBJ1-2	CASGGDYGYTF
TRBV4-2	TRBJ2-7	CASSQDRRGGYNEQYF
TRBV24-1	TRBJ1-2	CATSDTDRVYGYTF
TRBV2	TRBJ1-5	CASSRGSDQPQHF
TRBV7-2	TRBJ2-1	CASSLIAGVYNEQFF
TRBV2	TRBJ2-7	CASIPDPTQNARPEYEQYF
TRBV4-3	TRBJ2-1	CASSQLVGGRGNEQFF
TRBV30	TRBJ1-2	CAWSVKGTPTNYGYTF
TRBV19	TRBJ1-1	CASSQGHSIPNTEAFF
TRBV5-5	TRBJ2-1	CASIHGGSYNEQFF
TRBV2	TRBJ1-5	CASSEQGRNQPQHF
TRBV4-2	TRBJ1-5	CASSQERNQPQHF
TRBV7-2	TRBJ2-7	CASSLGQNYEQYF
TRBV7-2	TRBJ1-6	CASSLVGQGRRAPLHF
TRBV4-1	TRBJ2-3	CASSQDRRGGLAATDTQYF
TRBV5-1	TRBJ2-7	CASSLAGLNYEQYF
TRBV4-1	TRBJ1-1	CASSQGGGGLYANTEAFF
TRBV24-1	TRBJ2-1	CATSHRGPNYNEQFF
TRBV7-3	TRBJ2-2	CASSRGGQENTGELFF
TRBV19	TRBJ1-2	CASSIRQAKGDYGYTF
TRBV5-4	TRBJ2-2	CASSPRTSGRGNTGELFF
TRBV30	TRBJ1-5	CARDRGQNQPQHF
TRBV5-6	TRBJ2-7	CASSLTSGDNEQYF
TRBV7-2	TRBJ2-2	CASSKGLSGSGELFF
TRBV24-1	TRBJ2-7	CATSRDSVSYEQYF
TRBV28	TRBJ2-6	CASSLWQQESSGANVLTF
TRBV5-8	TRBJ1-1	CASRDRGRTEAFF
TRBV6-2/TRBV6-3	TRBJ2-2	CASSSVLLAGETNTGELFF
TRBV2	TRBJ2-5	CASTQRRLPGETQYF
TRBV19	TRBJ2-1	CASSTGLAFYNEQFF
TRBV10-2	TRBJ2-7	CASSDFSGMFYHEQYF
TRBV7-2	TRBJ2-1	CASRLYSGSSYNEQFF
TRBV4-3	TRBJ2-7	CASSAMEGQGAVSEQYF
TRBV6-7	TRBJ1-5	CASSPHFWEGGRNQPQHF
TRBV25-1	TRBJ2-1	CASSESTGAEQFF
TRBV5-1	TRBJ2-7	CASSGGQAYEQYF
TRBV10-2	TRBJ2-7	CASRWTSAHEQYF
TRBV9	TRBJ1-1	CASSRTGGTRSAEAFF
TRBV6-2/TRBV6-3	TRBJ2-1	CASSLRTDNEQFF
TRBV4-3	TRBJ2-2	CASSQESLGGLAGTGELFF
TRBV5-8	TRBJ2-2	CASSLAPRARTGELFF
TRBV25-1	TRBJ2-2	CASSEYGGLNTGELFF
TRBV19	TRBJ2-7	CASSLGLAYEQYF
TRBV2	TRBJ1-5	CASSPGRGSNQPQHF
TRBV6-5	TRBJ2-7	CASSYSSLAGPYEQYF
TRBV5-1	TRBJ1-6	CASSLVGGAFSSPLHF
TRBV19	TRBJ1-2	CASSDPGQGTYGYTF